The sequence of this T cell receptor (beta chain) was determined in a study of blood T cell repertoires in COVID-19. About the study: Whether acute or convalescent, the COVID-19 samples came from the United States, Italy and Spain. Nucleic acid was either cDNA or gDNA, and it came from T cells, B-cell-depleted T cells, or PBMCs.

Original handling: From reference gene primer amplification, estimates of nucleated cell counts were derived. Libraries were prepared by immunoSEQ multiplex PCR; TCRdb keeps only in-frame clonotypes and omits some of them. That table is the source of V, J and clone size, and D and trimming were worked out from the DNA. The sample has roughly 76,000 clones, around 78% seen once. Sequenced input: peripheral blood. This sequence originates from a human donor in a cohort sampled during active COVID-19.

CDR3 sequence reads: CASSLRVGGFTEAFF. CDR3 in DNA: TGTGCCAGCAGCTTGAGAGTGGGGGGGTTCACTGAAGCTTTCTTT. The J gene is TRBJ1-1, the V gene TRBV5-4, with TRBD1 as a possible D gene (5 bases). V was cut by 1 base and J by 4 bases, with 14 bases left in between. The CDR3 totals 15 residues. The germline gives CDR1 SGHNT, CDR2 YYREEE (reference sequence).